A selection of T cell receptor beta chains follows, all from one sample in a study of cytomegalovirus exposure and HLA in healthy donors. Clones were sequenced by immunoSEQ multiplex PCR, and TCRdb holds only the in-frame ones, with some missing. The clone table shows roughly 100,000 clones, with the ten largest holding roughly 3.5%. What was sequenced was PBMCs. These receptors came from a man aged 35-49 years in good health and CMV-seronegative. The CDR3 runs from the conserved cysteine through the conserved F or W. The D gene is left open where the match is weak.

CDR3 DNA,CDR3 protein,J gene,V gene,D gene
TGTGCCAGCAGCTTCACTAGCGGGTCTTATCTTAACACCGGGGAGCTGTTTTTT,CASSFTSGSYLNTGELFF,TRBJ2-2,TRBV7-9,TRBD2
TGTGCCAGCAGCAACCGGGACAGGGGAGATTCACCCCTCCACTTT,CASSNRDRGDSPLHF,TRBJ1-6,TRBV7-2,TRBD1
TGCGCCAGCAGCTCCGGGGGAGGCAATTCACCCCTCCACTTT,CASSSGGGNSPLHF,TRBJ1-6,TRBV5-1,.
TGTGCCAGCTCACCCCTCGGACTAGCGAGACCTAGCAGCGAGCAGTACTTC,CASSPLGLARPSSEQYF,TRBJ2-7,TRBV18,TRBD2
TGTGCCAGTAGGCAGGGACAGTCTACCTCCGGGGAGCTGTTTTTT,CASRQGQSTSGELFF,TRBJ2-2,TRBV19,TRBD1
TGTGCCAGCAGTTACTCGATCGGGACTCGCTACGAGCAGTACTTC,CASSYSIGTRYEQYF,TRBJ2-7,TRBV6-5,.
TGTGCCAGCAGCCCCGGGCTAGCGGCTTCCTACAATGAGCAGTTCTTC,CASSPGLAASYNEQFF,TRBJ2-1,TRBV5-6,TRBD2
TGTGCCAGCAGCTTAGGAGGGGGGGGCTCTGGAAACACCATATATTTT,CASSLGGGGSGNTIYF,TRBJ1-3,TRBV7-8,.
TGTGCCAGCAGTTTGGGGACAGGGTGGAACACTGAAGCTTTCTTT,CASSLGTGWNTEAFF,TRBJ1-1,TRBV27,TRBD1
TGCGCCAGCAGCTTGAGAACCCAGGGGAACACCGGGGAGCTGTTTTTT,CASSLRTQGNTGELFF,TRBJ2-2,TRBV5-1,.
TGCGCCAGCAGCGTACTAGCGGGGGGACAAGATACGCAGTATTTT,CASSVLAGGQDTQYF,TRBJ2-3,TRBV5-1,TRBD2
TGCGCCAGCAGTGCCGGAGCGGACACAGATACGCAGTATTTT,CASSAGADTDTQYF,TRBJ2-3,TRBV10-1,.
TGTGCCAGCAGTGAAAGGGGGGGTCTGAACTACGAGCAGTACTTC,CASSERGGLNYEQYF,TRBJ2-7,TRBV2,.
TGTGCCAGTAGTATGTGGGACACCAGTAATTCACCCCTCCACTTT,CASSMWDTSNSPLHF,TRBJ1-6,TRBV19,.
TGTGCCAGCAGTCCGGGACAATACACTGAAGCTTTCTTT,CASSPGQYTEAFF,TRBJ1-1,TRBV6-1,.
TGTGCCAGCAGTTTGGGACTAGCGGGAGCCAAGGGGGATGAGCAGTTCTTC,CASSLGLAGAKGDEQFF,TRBJ2-1,TRBV27,TRBD2
TGTGCCAGCAGCCAAACAGGGGCCCGTTTATACACTGAAGCTTTCTTT,CASSQTGARLYTEAFF,TRBJ1-1,TRBV14,TRBD1
TGTGCCAGCAGCCTCGAGCCAGATACGCAGTATTTT,CASSLEPDTQYF,TRBJ2-3,TRBV7-2,.
TGCAGCGTGCCGACAGGCGTCCCCCCTTGGAAAGCTTTCTTT,CSVPTGVPPWKAFF,TRBJ1-1,TRBV29-1,.
TGCGCCAGCAGCTTCGGTTTTGGTAACAATCAGCCCCAGCATTTT,CASSFGFGNNQPQHF,TRBJ1-5,TRBV5-1,.
TGTGCCAGCAGTACAGGGGGCGGTAACACTGAAGCTTTCTTT,CASSTGGGNTEAFF,TRBJ1-1,TRBV6-6,TRBD1
TGTGCCACCAGCTCCCGGGGGTTTGGCAGCGGGGGCTCCTACGAGCAGTACTTC,CATSSRGFGSGGSYEQYF,TRBJ2-7,TRBV15,TRBD2
TGCGCCAGCAGCTTGGGGACAGTCTCCAACCTTTATAATTCACCCCTCCACTTT,CASSLGTVSNLYNSPLHF,TRBJ1-6,TRBV10-1,TRBD1
TGTGCCAGCTCACCCCCAAGTTCCGGGGGGTTGGAGCAGTACTTC,CASSPPSSGGLEQYF,TRBJ2-7,TRBV18,TRBD2
TGTGCCAGCAGCGTAGGGGACAGGGGTGGAAACACCATATATTTT,CASSVGDRGGNTIYF,TRBJ1-3,TRBV9,TRBD1
TGTGCCAGCAGTTACTCGATGGCGGGGGACACAGATACGCAGTATTTT,CASSYSMAGDTDTQYF,TRBJ2-3,TRBV6-5,TRBD2
TGCGCCAGCAGCCAGGGCGGGACTAGCGGGAGTGACAATGAGCAGTTCTTC,CASSQGGTSGSDNEQFF,TRBJ2-1,TRBV4-3,TRBD2
TGTGCCAGCAGCACCGGGAGCCCTGAGCCCCAGCATTTT,CASSTGSPEPQHF,TRBJ1-5,TRBV11-2,.
TGTGCCAGTAGTACCGGTACGACCGGGGAGCTGTTTTTT,CASSTGTTGELFF,TRBJ2-2,TRBV19,.
TGTGCCAGTAGTCCCCGGTCCCAAGCGGGGGGGCAAGATACGCAGTATTTT,CASSPRSQAGGQDTQYF,TRBJ2-3,TRBV19,TRBD2
TGTGCCAGCAGTTTCTCTTCCTATAATTCACCCCTCCACTTT,CASSFSSYNSPLHF,TRBJ1-6,TRBV27,.
TGTGCCACCAGCAGAGAGAGGACAGGGGTCGGGGAGCTGTTTTTT,CATSRERTGVGELFF,TRBJ2-2,TRBV15,TRBD1
TGTGCCACCAGCAAGGGACAGGGAATTGATGAAAAACTGTTTTTT,CATSKGQGIDEKLFF,TRBJ1-4,TRBV15,TRBD1
TGCGCCAGCAGCGAGACTAGCAGGGAGACCCAGTACTTC,CASSETSRETQYF,TRBJ2-5,TRBV10-2,TRBD2
TGTGCCAGCAGCCCAGGGGGCGGTAGGGGGGAGCTGTTTTTT,CASSPGGGRGELFF,TRBJ2-2,TRBV11-3,TRBD1
TGTGCCAGCAGCCCGGCCCGGGGGGGTAGATACGAGCAGTACTTC,CASSPARGGRYEQYF,TRBJ2-7,TRBV5-4,TRBD2
TGTGCCAGCAGTGAATTGAAAGCGGGGGGGACCCAGTACTTC,CASSELKAGGTQYF,TRBJ2-5,TRBV6-1,TRBD2
TGTGCCAGCAGTGAAGGGCAGTTCCAAGAGACCCAGTACTTC,CASSEGQFQETQYF,TRBJ2-5,TRBV2,.
TGTGCCACCGGGGCGAGCACAGATACGCAGTATTTT,CATGASTDTQYF,TRBJ2-3,TRBV15,.
TGTGCCAGCAGCACAGACAGGGCTCTAGCCAAAAACATTCAGTACTTC,CASSTDRALAKNIQYF,TRBJ2-4,TRBV11-3,TRBD1
TGTGCCAGCAGCTTAGTTCAGGACACCGACAGGAACCAGTACTTC,CASSLVQDTDRNQYF,TRBJ2-7,TRBV7-9,.
TGTGCCACCAGCAGGGACAGGGTTGGAACTGAAGCTTTCTTT,CATSRDRVGTEAFF,TRBJ1-1,TRBV15,TRBD1